This T cell receptor beta chain is drawn from a study of blood T cell repertoires in COVID-19. Study details: The United States, Italy and Spain were the sources of the acute and convalescent COVID-19 samples. PBMCs, B-cell-depleted T cells, or T cells provided the cDNA or gDNA that made up the material.

While infection was still active, Seattle patients were enrolled and then followed longitudinally. Methods used by the authors: Cell counts per sample came from amplifying reference gene primers. Method: immunoSEQ multiplex PCR; TCRdb's copy keeps in-frame clones and lacks some. Clone size and the V and J calls come from that table; the DNA yielded D and trimming. The table has under 200,000 clones, roughly 89% seen once. CDR1 is LNHDA and CDR2 is SQIVND in the germline V gene (reference sequence). This CDR3 comprises 15 residues. The ends were cut back, 7 bases at V and 0 bases at J, with 16 bases in the middle.

The V and J genes are TRBV19 and TRBJ2-7; tentatively, D is TRBD2 (5 bases). The TCR sequence derives from a woman aged 70-85 years with COVID-19, enrolled during active disease. The sequencing input was peripheral blood. The CDR3 loop is CASTRKIGGSYEQYF. Written as DNA, the CDR3 is TGTGCCAGTACCCGCAAGATCGGAGGCTCCTACGAGCAGTACTTC.